This T cell receptor beta chain was identified in a study of blood T cell repertoires in COVID-19 (TCRdb year 2020). Regarding the research as a whole: Collaborator samples came from the United States, Italy and Spain and covered acute and convalescent phases of COVID-19. The prospective study material was composed of cDNA or gDNA derived from T cells, B-cell-depleted T cells, or PBMCs. Deeply sampled blood TCRbeta repertoires from subjects exposed to, actively infected with, or recovered from COVID-19 were included in the dataset. A freely available public database, intended as a resource for researchers studying the immune response to SARS-CoV-2, is where the repertoires were released. The samples were drawn from two sources: the first 160 participants of the ongoing ImmuneRACE study, and fewer than 1,500 subjects contributed by 6 global collaborators. A de-identified subject ID, COVID-19 status, age in years and sex were almost always included in the sample metadata. HLA class I and class II types, where available, came from metadata supplied by the sample provider rather than from assay-based typing.

TCRbeta CDR3 regions were amplified from genomic DNA by means of the immunoSEQ Assay, a bias-controlled multiplex PCR. In the authors' own workflow: The number of nucleated cells in each sample was estimated by amplification of reference gene primers within the assay. To quantify the absolute abundance of each unique TCRbeta CDR3 rearrangement, sequence reads were collapsed and filtered. For each sample, productive Simpson clonality was calculated by taking the square root of Simpson's diversity index across productive rearrangements. TCRdb's version of the immuneACCESS table is confined to in-frame rearrangements and falls short of the full clone set. An unresolved V gene accounts for under half of the shortfall where checked; the remainder is of unknown origin. The V and J calls and clone size were taken over from that table, and D and trimming were inferred from the DNA. Within this sample are around 500,000 clones, with roughly 90% of them counted one time only. The top ten clones comprise approximately 1.8% of the sample.

Notes on this clone: Its antigen remains unidentified. Nothing much larger sits one base from this clone, and base qualities are not available.

The study at large found these results: How much clinical and demographic metadata was included differed by source and by participant, and the metadata was provided uncurated.

The CDR3 numbers 14 residues from cysteine through phenylalanine. Only the CDR3 portion is preserved as DNA: 42 bases, with reading frame beginning at the first base. V loses 3 bases of germline sequence and J loses 1 base, and the interval between the two ends is 8 bases. CDR1 and CDR2 were assigned from the germline V gene as SGHDT and YYEEEE. Participants in the prospective study were enrolled through a virtual design, were aged about 18 to 100 years, and lived in roughly 24 United States geographic areas. In the prospective study, participants were assigned to cohorts based on the clinical history participants reported in a screening survey and a study questionnaire. ImmuneRACE Cohort 3 recovered participants were defined by two consecutive negative NP/OP PCR tests, healthcare professional clearance, or symptom resolution. Each participant in the prospective study had whole blood, serum and a nasopharyngeal or oropharyngeal swab collected by mobile phlebotomists. Over a roughly 2-month period, participants in the prospective study had the option of providing additional blood draws and questionnaires. Blood samples from the prospective study were shipped frozen or at room temperature prior to DNA extraction.

The V and J segments used are TRBV5-6 and TRBJ2-4; a confident D gene designation cannot be given. The sequence came from a middle-aged woman who had recovered from COVID-19. The specimen was PBMCs or T cells enriched from blood (not recorded which). In nucleotides, the sequence is TGTGCCAGCAGCTCCGTCGGGGCCAAAAACATTCAGTACTTC. Protein translation: CASSSVGAKNIQYF.